A single sample is the source of the 18 T cell receptor beta chains below, sequenced in a study of post-analysis software for immune sequencing data (dated by TCRdb to about 2015). General findings and caveats noted by the study authors: Patients showed significantly higher frequencies than controls for about 5 TRBV segments, among them TRBV5-6, TRBV5-1 and TRBV20-1.

Their target antigens are unknown. The library was made by PCR. For sequencing, an Illumina HiSeq 2500 was employed. Unique molecular identifiers were incorporated into TCR beta cDNA libraries to reduce PCR and sequencing biases. The public sequencing data were trimmed at Q25 with fastp and processed into clonotypes with MiXCR by TCRdb, which kept only in-frame beta chains. Each record represents a unique CDR3 protein, reported with the most common genes and DNA among its rows. Here the sample has approximately 770,000 distinct CDR3 sequences; 40% to 55% occur a single time. The biggest ten clones account for roughly 4.9% of the sample. The sequenced sample was blood. These TCRs come from a girl between 10 and 17 years old with multiple sclerosis.

The chain employs TRBV2 and TRBJ2-1, with TRBD2 matching over 13 bases. This CDR3 comprises 16 residues. Germline V gives CDR1 SNHLY, CDR2 FYNNEI. The trim removed 10 bases at V and 3 bases at J, leaving 9 bases unmatched. CDR3 sequence reads: CAIERLAGGNYNEQFF. CDR3 coding DNA: TGTGCCATTGAACGACTAGCGGGAGGCAACTACAATGAGCAGTTCTTC.

This chain connects TRBV29-1 to TRBJ2-5; the match to TRBD1 covers 7 bases. The CDR3 has 14 amino acids. The V gene end was trimmed by 4 bases and the J gene end by 0 bases; junction bases not matched to a gene: 5. Germline V lookup: CDR1 SQVTM, CDR2 ANQGSEA. CDR3 nucleotide sequence: TGCAGCGTTGGCGGCAGGGGGTACCAAGAGACCCAGTACTTC. Protein: CSVGGRGYQETQYF.

Of note for this clonotype: This likely comes from a read error, as the CDR3 has no conserved phenylalanine or tryptophan at its end. J is TRBJ2-7 and V is TRBV5-1; D possibly corresponds to TRBD2 (7 bases). Trimming shortened V by 4 bases and J by 1 base, and 18 bases separated the two germline ends. The V gene's germline CDR1 is SGHRS and CDR2 YFSETQ. This CDR3 spans 16 amino acids. CDR3 sequence reads: CASSPNTGRASYEQYI. Written as DNA, the CDR3 is TGCGCCAGCAGCCCAAACACAGGGAGGGCTTCCTACGAGCAGTACATC.

This clonotype has more than one count but fewer than ten. The genes are TRBV7-3 and TRBJ1-1; D unresolved. The CDR3 loop spans 13 amino acids. Germline assignment: CDR1 SGHTA and CDR2 FQGTGA. Trimming took off 5 bases at V and 4 bases at J, with 11 bases between the two ends. The CDR3 region has the DNA TGTGCCAGCAGCATAGACTCCGGCACTGAAGCTTTCTTT. It codes for CASSIDSGTEAFF.

J is TRBJ2-5 and V is TRBV9, with 7 bases that match TRBD2. Germline trimming cut 4 bases from V and 5 bases from J; bases unmatched to any gene: 11. The CDR3 contains 15 residues. The germline CDR1 and CDR2 sequences are SGDLS and YYNGEE. The CDR3 here is CASSISGEFGETQYF. Here the CDR3 DNA reads TGTGCCAGCAGCATAAGCGGGGAATTTGGGGAGACCCAGTACTTC.

The chain couples TRBV12-3 or TRBV12-4 to TRBJ1-4; the match to TRBD1 covers 10 bases. V trimming: 7 bases; J trimming: 8 bases; junction bases outside the gene matches: 10. This CDR3 spans 15 amino acids. The CDR3, as DNA: TGTGCCAGCAACCCGACAGGGGGCGCGAGCGAAAAACTGTTTTTT. It specifies CASNPTGGASEKLFF.

This chain connects TRBV6-1 to TRBJ2-7, with D tentatively TRBD2 (6 bases). Germline CDR1 MNHNS, CDR2 SASEGT. The CDR3 is made up of 13 amino acids. The V end was cut by 8 bases, the J end by 3 bases, with 14 bases between. CDR3 amino acids: CASGLGGNYEQYF. CDR3 in DNA: TGTGCCAGCGGCCTTGGGGGGAACTACGAGCAGTACTTC.

CDR3 in DNA: TGTGCCAGCAGCCAAGTGGGACAGGGTGAATGGGAGACCCAGTACTTC. Encoded protein: CASSQVGQGEWETQYF. The chain employs TRBV14 and TRBJ2-5; 9 nucleotides line up with TRBD1. Trimming took 1 base from V and 5 from J; bases not matched to a gene: 8. The CDR3 is 16 amino acids. Per the germline V gene, CDR1 is SGHDN and CDR2 is FVKESK.

The chain recombines TRBV3-1 with TRBJ1-2; D remains unclear. This CDR3 comprises 13 residues. Germline V gene sequence: CDR1 LGHDT, CDR2 YNNKEL (reference sequence). Trimming cost V 2 bases and J 4 bases, with 8 bases left between them. CDR3 DNA sequence: TGTGCCAGCAGCCAAAACACCTTCTATGGCTACACCTTC. Translating it yields CASSQNTFYGYTF.

The chain links TRBV24-1 to TRBJ2-4; D ambiguous. Germline assignment: CDR1 KGHDR and CDR2 SFDVKD. Between the trimmed V and J ends, which lost 7 bases and 3 bases, there was a span of 9 bases. The CDR3 runs to 13 residues. This CDR3 reads CATSEAGKNIQYF. CDR3 nucleotides: TGTGCCACCAGCGAGGCCGGCAAAAACATTCAGTACTTC.

The J gene is TRBJ2-7, the V gene TRBV7-8, with a possible D match to TRBD2 (5 bases). Trimming removed 7 bases from V and 1 base from J, with 14 bases in between. The CDR3 length is 14 residues. The germline V gene encodes CDR1 SGHVS and CDR2 FQNEAQ. The CDR3 reads CASNWAGLSYEQYF. The CDR3 coding sequence is TGTGCCAGCAACTGGGCGGGCCTATCCTACGAGCAGTACTTC. The variable domain in full, completed from reference TRBV7-8 and TRBJ2-7, reads GAGVSQSPRYKVAKRGQDVALRCDPISGHVSLFWYQQALGQGPEFLTYFQNEAQLDKSGLPSDRFFAERPEGSVSTLKIQRTQQEDSAVYLCASNWAGLSYEQYFGPGTRLTVT.

This clonotype was counted a few times. The V call is TRBV6-6, the J call TRBJ1-2; tentatively, D is TRBD1 (6 bases). V lost 0 bases and J lost 7, with 9 bases in between. Germline loops: CDR1 MNHNY, CDR2 SVGAGI (reference sequence). The CDR3 is made up of 13 amino acids. The CDR3 DNA reads TGTGCCAGCAGTTACTCTGGGACAAGTGGCTACACCTTC. Its protein is CASSYSGTSGYTF.

The rearrangement joins TRBV9 to TRBJ2-3; 11 bases are a match to TRBD2. This CDR3 is built from 14 residues. V trimming: 6 bases; J trimming: 4 bases; junction bases outside the gene matches: 4. The V gene's germline CDR1 is SGDLS and CDR2 YYNGEE. CDR3 loop: CASTTSGSADTQYF. The CDR3 DNA sequence: TGTGCCAGCACCACTAGCGGGAGTGCAGATACGCAGTATTTT. The entire variable domain, with the rest obtained from reference TRBV9 and TRBJ2-3, is as follows: DSGVTQTPKHLITATGQRVTLRCSPRSGDLSVYWYQQSLDQGLQFLIQYYNGEERAKGNILERFSAQQFPDLHSELNLSSLELGDSALYFCASTTSGSADTQYFGPGTRLTVL.

V gene TRBV20-1 combines with J gene TRBJ2-1, with TRBD2 identical over 7 bases. The better agreement between TRBJ2-7 and the DNA end casts doubt on the J call. This CDR3 spans 15 amino acids. Looked up from germline, CDR1 is DFQATT and CDR2 is SNEGSKA (reference sequence). CDR3 amino acids: CSARYPGLPDNEQYF. For the CDR3, the DNA is TGCAGTGCTAGATACCCGGGACTACCTGACAATGAGCAGTACTTC.

The chain employs TRBV6-2 or TRBV6-3 and TRBJ2-4; the match to TRBD1 covers 8 bases. The CDR3 runs 16 residues. CDR1 and CDR2 (germline): MNHEY, SVGEGT. The trim removed 6 bases at V and 1 base at J, leaving 8 bases unmatched. Here the CDR3 DNA reads TGTGCCAGCAGCCCGGACAGGGCGAGGGCCAAAAACATTCAGTACTTC. Protein: CASSPDRARAKNIQYF.

The V call is TRBV6-1, the J call TRBJ2-7; TRBD2 matches 7 bases. Looked up from germline, CDR1 is MNHNS and CDR2 is SASEGT. V gave up 4 bases and J gave up 0 bases; unmatched junction bases: 6. The CDR3 totals 15 residues. CDR3: CASSVLTSPSYEQYF. In nucleotides, the CDR3 is TGTGCCAGCAGTGTATTGACTAGCCCCTCCTACGAGCAGTACTTC.

This rearrangement joins TRBV7-6 to TRBJ2-1; D perhaps matches TRBD1 (6 bases). Trimming took 1 base from V and 5 from J, leaving 9 bases between them. The germline V gene has CDR1 SGHVS and CDR2 FNYEAQ. The CDR3 has 14 residues. CDR3 sequence (DNA): TGTGCCAGCAGCTTAGATAGGGGGAACAATGAGCAGTTCTTC. Translating gives CASSLDRGNNEQFF.

The chain uses TRBV27 and TRBJ1-4, with TRBD1 as a possible D gene (6 bases). The germline CDR1 and CDR2 sequences are MNHEY and SMNVEV (reference sequence). Trimming shortened V by 8 bases and J by 7 bases, and 14 bases separated the two germline ends. There are 13 residues in the CDR3. The CDR3 DNA reads as TGTGCCAGCGGTTGGGGGGCGGTTGAAAAACTGTTTTTT. This sequence encodes CASGWGAVEKLFF.